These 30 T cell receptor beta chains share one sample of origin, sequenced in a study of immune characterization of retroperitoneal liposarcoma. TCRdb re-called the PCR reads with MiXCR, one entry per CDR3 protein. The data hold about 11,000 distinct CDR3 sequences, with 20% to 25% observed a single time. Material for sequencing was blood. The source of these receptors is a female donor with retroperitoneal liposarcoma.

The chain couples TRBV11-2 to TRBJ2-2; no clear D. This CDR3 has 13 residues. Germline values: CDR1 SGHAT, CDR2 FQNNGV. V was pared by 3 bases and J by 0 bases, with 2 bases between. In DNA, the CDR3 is TGTGCCAGCAGCTTTGCGAACACCGGGGAGCTGTTTTTT. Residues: CASSFANTGELFF.

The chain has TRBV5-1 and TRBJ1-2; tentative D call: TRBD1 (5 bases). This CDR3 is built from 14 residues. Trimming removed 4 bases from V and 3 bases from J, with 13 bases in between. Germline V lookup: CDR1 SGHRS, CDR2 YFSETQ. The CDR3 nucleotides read TGCGCCAGCAGCCCCTCCTGGGGGGACTATGGCTACACCTTC. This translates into CASSPSWGDYGYTF.

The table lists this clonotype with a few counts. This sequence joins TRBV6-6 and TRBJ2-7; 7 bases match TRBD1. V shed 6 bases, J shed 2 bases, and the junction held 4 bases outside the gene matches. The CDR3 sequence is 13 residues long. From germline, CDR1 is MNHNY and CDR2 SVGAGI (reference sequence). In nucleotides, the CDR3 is TGTGCCAGCAGACAGGGGCAGCCCTACGAGCAGTACTTC. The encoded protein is CASRQGQPYEQYF.

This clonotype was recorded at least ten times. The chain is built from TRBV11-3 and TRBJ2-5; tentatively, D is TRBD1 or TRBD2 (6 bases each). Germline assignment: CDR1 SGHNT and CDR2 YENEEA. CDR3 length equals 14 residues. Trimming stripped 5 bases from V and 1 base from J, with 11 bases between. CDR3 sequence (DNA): TGTGCCAGCAGCCGGCGGGACACCCAAGAGACCCAGTACTTC. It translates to CASSRRDTQETQYF.

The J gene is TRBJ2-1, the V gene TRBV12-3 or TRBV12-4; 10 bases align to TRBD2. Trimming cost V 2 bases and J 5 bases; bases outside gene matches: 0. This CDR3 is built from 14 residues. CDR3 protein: CASSLLAGDNEQFF. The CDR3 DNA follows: TGTGCCAGCAGTTTACTAGCGGGAGACAATGAGCAGTTCTTC.

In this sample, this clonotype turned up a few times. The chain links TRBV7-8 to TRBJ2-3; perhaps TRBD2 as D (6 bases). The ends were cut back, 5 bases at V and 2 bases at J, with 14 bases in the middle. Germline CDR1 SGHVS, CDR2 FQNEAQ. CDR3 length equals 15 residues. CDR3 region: CASSPPASDTDTQYF. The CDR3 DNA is TGTGCCAGCAGCCCCCCAGCTAGCGACACAGATACGCAGTATTTT.

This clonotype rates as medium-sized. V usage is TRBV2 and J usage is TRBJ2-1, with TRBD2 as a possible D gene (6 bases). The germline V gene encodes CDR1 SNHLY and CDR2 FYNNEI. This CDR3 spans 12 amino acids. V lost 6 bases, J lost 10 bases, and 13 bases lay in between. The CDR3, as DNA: TGTGCCAGCAGGGGGGACTTTATAGAGCAGTTCTTC. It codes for CASRGDFIEQFF.

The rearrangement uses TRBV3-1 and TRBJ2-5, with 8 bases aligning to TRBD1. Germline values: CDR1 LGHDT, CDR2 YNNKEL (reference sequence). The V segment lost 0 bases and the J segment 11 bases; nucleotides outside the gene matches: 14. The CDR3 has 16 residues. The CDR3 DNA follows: TGTGCCAGCAGCCAAGATCAGGACAGGGTGGACAATGAGCAGTACTTC. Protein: CASSQDQDRVDNEQYF.

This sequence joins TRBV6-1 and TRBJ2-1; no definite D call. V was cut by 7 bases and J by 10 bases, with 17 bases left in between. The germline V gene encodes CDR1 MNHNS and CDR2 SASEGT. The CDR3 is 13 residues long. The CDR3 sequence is CASTDPRAYEQFF. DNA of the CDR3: TGTGCCAGCACGGACCCGCGTGCCTACGAGCAGTTCTTC.

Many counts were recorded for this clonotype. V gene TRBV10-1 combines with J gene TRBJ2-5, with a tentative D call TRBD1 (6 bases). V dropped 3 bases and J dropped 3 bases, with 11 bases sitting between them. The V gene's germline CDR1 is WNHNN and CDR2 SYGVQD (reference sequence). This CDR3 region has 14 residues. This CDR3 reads CASSDGQPEETQYF. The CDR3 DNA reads TGCGCCAGCAGTGATGGACAGCCGGAAGAGACCCAGTACTTC.

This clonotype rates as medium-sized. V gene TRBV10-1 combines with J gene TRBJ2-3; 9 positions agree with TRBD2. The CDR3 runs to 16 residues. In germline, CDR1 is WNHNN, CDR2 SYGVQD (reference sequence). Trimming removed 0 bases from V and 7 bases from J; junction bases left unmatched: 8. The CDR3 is CASSESRAGGPNTQYF. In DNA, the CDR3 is TGCGCCAGCAGTGAGTCAAGAGCGGGAGGTCCAAATACGCAGTATTTT.

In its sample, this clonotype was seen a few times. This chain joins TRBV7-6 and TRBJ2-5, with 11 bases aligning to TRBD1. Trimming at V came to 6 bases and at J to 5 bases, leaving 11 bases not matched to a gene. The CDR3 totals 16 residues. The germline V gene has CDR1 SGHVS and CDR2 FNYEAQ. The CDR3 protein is CASRRTGGVSSETQYF. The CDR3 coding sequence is TGTGCCAGCAGAAGGACAGGGGGCGTTTCGTCTGAGACCCAGTACTTC.

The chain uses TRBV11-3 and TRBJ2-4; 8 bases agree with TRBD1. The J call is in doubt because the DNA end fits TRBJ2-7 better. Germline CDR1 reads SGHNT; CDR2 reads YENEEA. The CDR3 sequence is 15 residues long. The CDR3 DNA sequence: TGTGCCAGCAGCTTAGCAGGGGGCAAAACCTACGAGCAGTACTTC. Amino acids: CASSLAGGKTYEQYF.

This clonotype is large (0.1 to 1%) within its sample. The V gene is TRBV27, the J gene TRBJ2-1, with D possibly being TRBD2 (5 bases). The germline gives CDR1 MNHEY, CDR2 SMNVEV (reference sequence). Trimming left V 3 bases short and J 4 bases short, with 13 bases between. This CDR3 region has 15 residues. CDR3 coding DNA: TGTGCCAGCAGTTTCGTCGGGAAAGGATACAATGAGCAGTTCTTC. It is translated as CASSFVGKGYNEQFF.

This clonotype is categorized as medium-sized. The CDR3 loop is CASNSLAGGNTDTQYF. The DNA of the CDR3 is TGTGCCAGCAATTCTCTAGCGGGAGGTAACACAGATACGCAGTATTTT. The V gene is TRBV6-1, the J gene TRBJ2-3; TRBD2 matches 11 bases. The CDR3 contains 16 residues. J lost 2 bases, V lost 7 bases, and 8 bases had no gene match. Germline V gene data show CDR1 as MNHNS and CDR2 as SASEGT.

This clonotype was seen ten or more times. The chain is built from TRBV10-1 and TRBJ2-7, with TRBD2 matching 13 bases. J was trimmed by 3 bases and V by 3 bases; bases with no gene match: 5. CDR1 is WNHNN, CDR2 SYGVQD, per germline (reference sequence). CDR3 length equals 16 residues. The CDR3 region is CASSDPRTSGSYEQYF. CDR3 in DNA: TGCGCCAGCAGTGACCCCCGGACTAGCGGGAGCTACGAGCAGTACTTC.

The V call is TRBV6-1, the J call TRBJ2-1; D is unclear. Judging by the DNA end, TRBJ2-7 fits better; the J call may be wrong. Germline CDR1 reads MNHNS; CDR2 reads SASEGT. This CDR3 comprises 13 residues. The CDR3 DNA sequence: TGTGCCAGCAGTGAAGGCACCCGCCTCTCGCAGTACTTC. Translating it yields CASSEGTRLSQYF.

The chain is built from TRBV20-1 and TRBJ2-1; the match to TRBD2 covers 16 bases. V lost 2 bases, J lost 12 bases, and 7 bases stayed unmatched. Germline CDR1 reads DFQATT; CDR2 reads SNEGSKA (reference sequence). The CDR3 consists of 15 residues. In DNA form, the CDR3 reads TGCAGTGCTAGATACCCGGGACTAGCGGGGGGGGGGCAGTTCTTC. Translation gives CSARYPGLAGGGQFF.

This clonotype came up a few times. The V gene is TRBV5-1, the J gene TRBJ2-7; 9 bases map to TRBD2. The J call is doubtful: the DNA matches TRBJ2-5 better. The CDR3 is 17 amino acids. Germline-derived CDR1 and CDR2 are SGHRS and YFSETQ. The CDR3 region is CASSLARAGGPQETQYF. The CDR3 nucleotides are TGCGCCAGCAGCTTGGCCCGTGCGGGAGGGCCTCAAGAGACCCAGTACTTC.

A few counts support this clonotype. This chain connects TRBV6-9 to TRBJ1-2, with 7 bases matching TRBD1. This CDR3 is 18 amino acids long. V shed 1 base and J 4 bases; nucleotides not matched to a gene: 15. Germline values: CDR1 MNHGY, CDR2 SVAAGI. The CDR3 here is CASSYLAPDRALLYGYTF. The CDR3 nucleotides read TGTGCCAGCAGTTATTTAGCCCCTGACAGGGCCCTACTCTATGGCTACACCTTC.

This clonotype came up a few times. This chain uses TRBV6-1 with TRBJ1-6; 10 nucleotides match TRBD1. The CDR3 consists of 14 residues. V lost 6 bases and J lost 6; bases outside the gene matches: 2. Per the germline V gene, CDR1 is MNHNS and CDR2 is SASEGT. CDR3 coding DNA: TGTGCCAGCAGCGGGGACAGGGGTAATTCACCCCTCCACTTT. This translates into CASSGDRGNSPLHF.

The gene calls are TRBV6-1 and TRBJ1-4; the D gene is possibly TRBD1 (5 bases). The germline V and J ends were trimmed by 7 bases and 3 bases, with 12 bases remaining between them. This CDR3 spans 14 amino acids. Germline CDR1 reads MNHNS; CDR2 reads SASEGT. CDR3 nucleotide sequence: TGTGCCAGCACCGACGGGGGGTCTAATGAAAAACTGTTTTTT. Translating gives CASTDGGSNEKLFF.

Here the CDR3 DNA reads TGCGCCAGCAGCTTGTTCTCGGTAGGGGAGACCCAGTACTTC. Protein product: CASSLFSVGETQYF. This rearrangement joins TRBV5-1 to TRBJ2-1; D unresolved. The J call is doubtful: the DNA matches TRBJ2-5 better. The germline CDR1 and CDR2 sequences are SGHRS and YFSETQ. The length of the CDR3 is 14 residues.

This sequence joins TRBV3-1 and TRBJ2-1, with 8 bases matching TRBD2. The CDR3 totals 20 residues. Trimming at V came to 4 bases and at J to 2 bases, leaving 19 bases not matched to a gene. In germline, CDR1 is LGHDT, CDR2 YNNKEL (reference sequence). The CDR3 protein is CASSPHTTSSGSRAYNEQFF. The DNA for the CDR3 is TGTGCCAGCAGCCCTCATACTACTTCTAGCGGGTCGCGGGCCTACAATGAGCAGTTCTTC.

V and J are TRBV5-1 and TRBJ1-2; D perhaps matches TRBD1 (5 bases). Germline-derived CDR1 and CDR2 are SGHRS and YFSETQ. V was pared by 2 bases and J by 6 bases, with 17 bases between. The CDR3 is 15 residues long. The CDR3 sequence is CASSLIVTGPDGYTF. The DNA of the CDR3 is TGCGCCAGCAGCTTAATTGTGACGGGGCCGGATGGCTACACCTTC.

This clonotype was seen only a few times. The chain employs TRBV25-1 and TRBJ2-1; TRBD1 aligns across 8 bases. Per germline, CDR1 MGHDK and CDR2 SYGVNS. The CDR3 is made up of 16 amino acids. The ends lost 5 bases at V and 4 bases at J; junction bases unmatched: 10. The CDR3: CASSPPQGAKYNEQFF. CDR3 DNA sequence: TGTGCCAGCAGTCCCCCCCAGGGGGCAAAGTACAATGAGCAGTTCTTC.

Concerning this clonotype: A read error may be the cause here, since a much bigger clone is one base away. This chain's CDR3 is CASSPDYYEQFF. CDR3 DNA sequence: TGTGCCAGCAGCCCGGACTACTACGAGCAGTTCTTC. The rearrangement links TRBV7-1 to TRBJ2-3, with D possibly TRBD2 on 6 matching bases. The J call may be mistaken, given a closer DNA end match to TRBJ2-1. TRBV7-1 is an open reading frame, and its role is uncertain. This CDR3 is built from 12 residues.

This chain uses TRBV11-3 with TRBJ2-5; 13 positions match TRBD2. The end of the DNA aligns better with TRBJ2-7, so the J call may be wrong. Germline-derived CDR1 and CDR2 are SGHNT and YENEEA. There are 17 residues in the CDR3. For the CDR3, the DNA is TGTGCCAGCAGCTTAAGGACTAGCGGGAGACAAGCCTACGAGCAGTACTTC. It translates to CASSLRTSGRQAYEQYF.

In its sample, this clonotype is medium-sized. Written as DNA, the CDR3 is TGTGCCAGCAGCGCCATGACTAGTCCGGAGACCCAGTACTTC. As protein: CASSAMTSPETQYF. The V call is TRBV7-2, the J call TRBJ2-5; D perhaps matches TRBD2 (6 bases). Germline loops: CDR1 SGHTA, CDR2 FQGNSA. The CDR3 is 14 amino acids. Trimming removed 5 bases from V and 5 bases from J, with 15 bases in between.

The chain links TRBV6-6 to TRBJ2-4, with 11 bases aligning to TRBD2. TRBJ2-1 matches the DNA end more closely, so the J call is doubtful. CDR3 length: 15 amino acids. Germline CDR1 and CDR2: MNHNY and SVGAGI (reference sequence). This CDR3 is CASSGLTSGNYEQFF. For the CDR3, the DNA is TGTGCCAGCAGTGGGCTGACTAGCGGGAACTACGAGCAGTTCTTC.